The 27 T cell receptor beta chains below come from one sample, sequenced in a study of cytomegalovirus exposure and HLA in healthy donors. Researchers ran the PCR with 60 Vbeta and 13 Jbeta primers. Method: immunoSEQ multiplex PCR; TCRdb's copy keeps in-frame clones and lacks some. The data contain tens of thousands of clones, over 70% of them singletons. Sequenced sample: PBMCs. All receptors derive from a man aged 45-60 years in good health and CMV-seropositive.

V is TRBV30 and J is TRBJ2-7; TRBD2 matches 7 bases. There are 16 residues in the CDR3. Germline-derived CDR1 and CDR2 are GTSNPN and SVGIG (reference sequence). After removal of 0 bases from V and 0 bases from J, the junction contained 8 bases not matched to a gene. As DNA, the CDR3 is TGTGCCTGGAGTGTACTCGGGACTATAAGCTCCTACGAGCAGTACTTC. Its protein product is CAWSVLGTISSYEQYF.

This clone was observed a single time. The chain uses TRBV30 and TRBJ1-2, with TRBD1 matching over 8 bases. Germline V CDR1 and CDR2: GTSNPN, SVGIG (reference sequence). With V trimmed by 6 bases and J by 2 bases, 5 bases remained unmatched. This CDR3 has 13 residues. CDR3 nucleotide sequence: TGTGCCTGCTCAGGGGGCCTAAACTATGGCTACACCTTC. This gives the protein CACSGGLNYGYTF.

The chain couples TRBV2 to TRBJ2-7; no reliable D call. Trimming pared 6 bases from V and 2 bases from J, leaving 8 bases between. Germline loops: CDR1 SNHLY, CDR2 FYNNEI. The CDR3 spans 12 residues. This chain's CDR3 is CASRAETYEQYF. The CDR3 DNA reads TGTGCCAGCAGGGCAGAAACCTACGAGCAGTACTTC.

The chain uses TRBV5-8 and TRBJ1-4; 9 nucleotides line up with TRBD1. The CDR3 runs to 16 residues. Trimming at V came to 3 bases and at J to 8 bases, leaving 11 bases not matched to a gene. Germline-derived CDR1 and CDR2 are SGHTS and YDEGEE. Written as DNA, the CDR3 is TGTGCCAGCAGCTACCTTCCGGGACAGGGTAAAGAAAAACTGTTTTTT. Its protein is CASSYLPGQGKEKLFF.

About this clone itself: This sample also contains other DNA sequences that code for the same CDR3. The gene calls are TRBV19 and TRBJ2-7, with 7 positions matching TRBD1. V was pared by 5 bases and J by 4 bases, with 11 bases of the junction left unmatched. The CDR3 length is 15 residues. The germline CDR1 and CDR2 sequences are LNHDA and SQIVND (reference sequence). The CDR3 reads CASSETGDPSYEQYF. The CDR3 DNA reads TGTGCCAGTAGTGAAACAGGGGACCCTTCATACGAGCAGTACTTC.

The chain is built from TRBV2 and TRBJ1-5; D uncertain. CDR3 size: 12 residues. Germline V gene lookup returns CDR1 SNHLY and CDR2 FYNNEI. Trimming cost V 1 base and J 9 bases, with 7 bases left between them. The CDR3 here is CASSEGPGPQHF. CDR3 sequence (DNA): TGTGCCAGCAGTGAAGGCCCGGGGCCCCAGCATTTT. Combining the CDR3 with reference TRBV2 and TRBJ1-5 gives the whole variable domain EPEVTQTPSHQVTQMGQEVILRCVPISNHLYFYWYRQILGQKVEFLVSFYNNEISEKSEIFDDQFSVERPDGSNFTLKIRSTKLEDSAMYFCASSEGPGPQHFGDGTRLSIL.

This clone appeared once. The CDR3 DNA reads TGTGCCAGCAGTGAAGCGCTTAGGACGGACTATGGGGGCTACACCTTC. It codes for CASSEALRTDYGGYTF. The gene calls are TRBV2 and TRBJ1-2, with D uncertain. Per the germline V gene, CDR1 is SNHLY and CDR2 is FYNNEI. The CDR3 runs 16 residues. The V gene lost 0 bases and the J gene lost 8 bases, with 19 bases spanning the gap.

The J gene is TRBJ2-7, the V gene TRBV10-3; TRBD1 agrees at 9 bases. CDR1 ENHRY and CDR2 SYGVKD come from the germline V gene. After removal of 2 bases from V and 2 bases from J, the junction contained 1 base not matched to a gene. The CDR3 extends over 14 amino acids. The CDR3 bases are TGTGCCATCAGTGAGGGACAGGGGCCCTACGAGCAGTACTTC. Translating it yields CAISEGQGPYEQYF.

The V call is TRBV2, the J call TRBJ2-2, with D possibly matching TRBD1 (6 bases). Per the germline V gene, CDR1 is SNHLY and CDR2 is FYNNEI. This CDR3 has 14 amino acids. Trimming cost V 7 bases and J 4 bases, with 13 bases left between them. CDR3 protein: CASKGDTSTGELFF. The CDR3 nucleotides read TGTGCCAGCAAGGGGGACACAAGCACCGGGGAGCTGTTTTTT.

The chain joins TRBV2 to TRBJ2-7, with 10 bases matching TRBD1. The CDR3 spans 12 residues. The germline gives CDR1 SNHLY, CDR2 FYNNEI. With V trimmed by 4 bases and J by 6 bases, 0 bases remained unmatched. The CDR3 spells CASSGTGGEQYF. In DNA, the CDR3 is TGTGCCAGCAGTGGGACAGGGGGCGAGCAGTACTTC.

The genes are TRBV6-5 and TRBJ2-7; weak D call: TRBD1 (5 bases). The ends were cut back, 6 bases at V and 2 bases at J, with 17 bases in the middle. From germline, CDR1 is MNHEY and CDR2 SVGAGI. The CDR3 is 15 residues long. Here the CDR3 DNA reads TGTGCCAGCAGATCCTTTAACAGGAACCCCTACGAGCAGTACTTC. Its translation: CASRSFNRNPYEQYF.

In this sample, this clone turned up a few times. This rearrangement joins TRBV27 to TRBJ1-4; TRBD1 matches at 7 bases. The junction had 10 bases not matched to a gene; V was cut back by 8 bases and J by 7 bases. The CDR3 totals 14 residues. The germline CDR1 and CDR2 sequences are MNHEY and SMNVEV (reference sequence). The CDR3 DNA follows: TGTGCCAGCGGGATCGACAGGGTGTCTGAAAAACTGTTTTTT. Translating it yields CASGIDRVSEKLFF. The full variable domain, with the rest looked up from reference TRBV27 and TRBJ1-4, is EAQVTQNPRYLITVTGKKLTVTCSQNMNHEYMSWYRQDPGLGLRQIYYSMNVEVTDKGDVPEGYKVSRKEKRNFPLILESPSPNQTSLYFCASGIDRVSEKLFFGSGTQLSVL.

Notes on this clone: The junction differs from germline at one of its ends, possibly a read error. At the DNA level, this CDR3 is encoded by other sequences in the same sample as well. The chain joins TRBV9 to TRBJ1-6; TRBD1 agrees at 7 bases. This CDR3 is built from 14 residues. Per the germline V gene, CDR1 is SGDLS and CDR2 is YYNGEE. The CDR3 is CASSVRGRDSPLHF. CDR3 bases: TGTGCCAGCAGCGTAAGGGGGCGCGATTCCCCCCTCCACTTT.

On this clone: At one end, the junction sequence differs from germline, possibly due to a read error. The chain links TRBV5-6 to TRBJ2-1, with 12 nucleotides matching TRBD2. Per germline, CDR1 SGHDT and CDR2 YYEEEE. The CDR3 has 17 residues. As DNA, the CDR3 is TGTGTCAGCAGCTTGACTAGCGGGGGCTACTCCTACAATGAGCAGTTCTTC. Translated: CVSSLTSGGYSYNEQFF.

J is TRBJ2-3 and V is TRBV7-9; TRBD2 matches 14 bases. CDR3 length: 19 amino acids. Germline V CDR1 and CDR2: SEHNR, FQNEAQ (reference sequence). V was pared by 7 bases and J by 9 bases, with 21 bases of the junction left unmatched. This chain's CDR3 is CASIRRGPTSGGEPETQYF. CDR3 nucleotide sequence: TGTGCCAGCATTCGTCGGGGGCCGACTAGCGGGGGGGAGCCGGAGACGCAGTATTTT.

V is TRBV5-6 and J is TRBJ1-4, with 12 bases matching TRBD1. Germline assignment: CDR1 SGHDT and CDR2 YYEEEE. The CDR3 runs to 18 residues. With V trimmed by 4 bases and J by 7 bases, 14 bases remained unmatched. The CDR3 loop is CASSNRDRGLRRTEKLFF. CDR3 in DNA: TGTGCCAGCAGCAACCGGGACAGGGGGCTTCGAAGGACTGAAAAACTGTTTTTT.

This sequence joins TRBV27 and TRBJ2-5; D may be TRBD2 (5 bases). The CDR3 runs to 13 residues. The germline V gene has CDR1 MNHEY and CDR2 SMNVEV (reference sequence). V was pared by 7 bases and J by 9 bases, with 18 bases between. CDR3 bases: TGTGCCAGCATGCCCGCCAGGCCCGGGGCCCAGTACTTC. Translated: CASMPARPGAQYF.

To note about this clone: Other DNA sequences in this specimen translate into the identical CDR3. The gene calls are TRBV9 and TRBJ2-2; 8 bases align to TRBD1. Germline trimming cut 4 bases from V and 1 base from J; bases unmatched to any gene: 3. Germline CDR1 and CDR2: SGDLS and YYNGEE. The CDR3 is 15 residues long. The CDR3 sequence: CASSPGTGNTGELFF. The CDR3 region has the DNA TGTGCCAGCAGCCCGGGGACAGGGAACACCGGGGAGCTGTTTTTT. The whole variable domain, filled in from reference TRBV9 and TRBJ2-2, reads DSGVTQTPKHLITATGQRVTLRCSPRSGDLSVYWYQQSLDQGLQFLIQYYNGEERAKGNILERFSAQQFPDLHSELNLSSLELGDSALYFCASSPGTGNTGELFFGEGSRLTVL.

The gene calls are TRBV27 and TRBJ1-5; 7 bases match TRBD1. Germline V gene data show CDR1 as MNHEY and CDR2 as SMNVEV (reference sequence). The ends lost 2 bases at V and 7 bases at J; junction bases unmatched: 2. The CDR3 loop spans 13 amino acids. The CDR3 sequence is CASSLQGGQPQHF. The CDR3 bases are TGTGCCAGCAGTTTACAGGGGGGCCAGCCCCAGCATTTT.

The chain uses TRBV28 and TRBJ2-7; 8 nucleotides align to TRBD2. V lost 3 bases and J lost 0; bases outside the gene matches: 1. CDR3 length equals 14 residues. Germline V lookup: CDR1 MDHEN, CDR2 SYDVKM. The DNA for the CDR3 is TGTGCCAGCAGTTTGACTAGCGACTCCTACGAGCAGTACTTC. Translation gives CASSLTSDSYEQYF. Full variable domain (remainder filled in from reference TRBV28 and TRBJ2-7): DVKVTQSSRYLVKRTGEKVFLECVQDMDHENMFWYRQDPGLGLRLIYFSYDVKMKEKGDIPEGYSVSREKKERFSLILESASTNQTSMYLCASSLTSDSYEQYFGPGTRLTVT.

This clone was seen a few times. This sequence joins TRBV7-9 and TRBJ1-4, with D hard to call. Germline CDR1 reads SEHNR; CDR2 reads FQNEAQ (reference sequence). The length of the CDR3 is 11 residues. CDR3 DNA: TGTGCGGAGGACGCTGGTGAAAAACTGTTTTTT. Its translation is CAEDAGEKLFF.

This chain uses TRBV28 with TRBJ2-3, with TRBD2 matching 12 bases. Germline CDR1 reads MDHEN; CDR2 reads SYDVKM. V dropped 2 bases and J dropped 7; count of bases not matched to a gene: 7. CDR3 length equals 16 residues. The CDR3 sequence is CASSLLAGGQVYTQYF. Here the CDR3 DNA reads TGTGCCAGCAGTTTACTAGCGGGGGGGCAAGTATATACGCAGTATTTT.

The chain combines TRBV30 with TRBJ2-3; TRBD2 agrees at 10 bases. Germline lookup yields CDR1 GTSNPN and CDR2 SVGIG (reference sequence). The V gene end was trimmed by 7 bases and the J gene end by 6 bases; junction bases not matched to a gene: 10. The CDR3 totals 14 residues. CDR3 protein: CASQERGGTDTQYF. Here the CDR3 DNA reads TGTGCCTCCCAGGAGCGGGGGGGAACGGATACGCAGTATTTT.

V and J are TRBV30 and TRBJ1-2; 7 bases line up with TRBD1. With V trimmed by 0 bases and J by 4 bases, 17 bases remained unmatched. Germline assignment: CDR1 GTSNPN and CDR2 SVGIG (reference sequence). The CDR3 totals 18 residues. This chain's CDR3 is CAWSVRVRWTGTSYGYTF. Here the CDR3 DNA reads TGTGCCTGGAGTGTACGAGTTCGGTGGACAGGCACTAGCTATGGCTACACCTTC.

This chain connects TRBV27 to TRBJ2-1; 10 positions match TRBD2. Germline-derived CDR1 and CDR2 are MNHEY and SMNVEV (reference sequence). CDR3 length: 16 amino acids. Trimming at V came to 6 bases and at J to 4 bases, leaving 9 bases not matched to a gene. The CDR3 nucleotides read TGTGCCAGCAGCCCGGTACGAGCGGGAGGGTACAATGAGCAGTTCTTC. Translated: CASSPVRAGGYNEQFF.

The rearrangement links TRBV6-5 to TRBJ1-1; the D gene is possibly TRBD1 (5 bases). Trimming pared 3 bases from V and 5 bases from J, leaving 16 bases between. Germline V lookup: CDR1 MNHEY, CDR2 SVGAGI. This CDR3 spans 15 amino acids. CDR3 in amino acids: CASSYDSGVGTEAFF. DNA of the CDR3: TGTGCCAGCAGTTATGATTCGGGGGTTGGGACTGAAGCTTTCTTT.

The genes are TRBV6-6 and TRBJ2-3; 8 bases align to TRBD1. The V gene end was trimmed by 7 bases and the J gene end by 7 bases; junction bases not matched to a gene: 16. The CDR3 is 16 residues long. Per germline, CDR1 MNHNY and CDR2 SVGAGI (reference sequence). The CDR3 sequence is CASTTPDRETLNTQYF. The CDR3 DNA is TGTGCCAGCACCACGCCGGACAGGGAGACCCTGAATACGCAGTATTTT.